These T cell receptor beta chains were read from a single sample in a study of identical twins. One entry per CDR3 protein results from TCRdb running MiXCR on the 5' RACE reads. The sample lists about 570,000 distinct CDR3 sequences, roughly 9.9% occurring once. The same sample was also used in a study of yellow fever vaccine responses in identical twins.

Material: PBMCs. These TCRs come from a woman between 18 and 29 years old in good health. CDR3s include the opening cysteine and the closing phenylalanine or tryptophan. D genes are given only for firm matches. Clone size is shown for a subset of rows, as once, few, many or a class of expanded clone.

V,size,D,J,CDR3,DNA
TRBV5-1,few,TRBD1,TRBJ2-7,CASSTTGTGSYEQYF,TGCGCCAGCAGCACGACCGGGACAGGCTCCTACGAGCAGTACTTC
TRBV7-9,many,TRBD2,TRBJ2-7,CASSVGLAETDYEQYF,TGTGCCAGCAGCGTCGGACTAGCGGAGACCGACTACGAGCAGTACTTC
TRBV5-6,-,-,TRBJ2-7,CASSFARWYEQYF,TGTGCCAGCAGCTTCGCACGCTGGTACGAGCAGTACTTC
TRBV2,few,TRBD1,TRBJ2-2,CATIWGTANTGELFF,TGTGCCACCATCTGGGGGACAGCGAACACCGGGGAGCTGTTTTTT
TRBV6-2/TRBV6-3,few,-,TRBJ2-5,CASATPGTQYF,TGTGCCAGCGCGACCCCAGGGACCCAGTACTTC
TRBV12-3/TRBV12-4,many,-,TRBJ1-1,CASGGGNTEAFF,TGTGCCAGCGGAGGTGGGAACACTGAAGCTTTCTTT
TRBV7-2,few,-,TRBJ2-3,CAIQGSGGDTQYF,TGTGCCATCCAGGGGTCTGGGGGAGATACGCAGTATTTT
TRBV10-3,few,-,TRBJ2-5,CAISESIETQYF,TGTGCCATCAGTGAGTCGATTGAGACCCAGTACTTC
TRBV11-2,many,TRBD1,TRBJ2-1,CASSLRPQTGTGVYNEQFF,TGTGCCAGCAGCTTACGGCCCCAAACCGGGACAGGGGTCTACAATGAGCAGTTCTTC
TRBV10-3,many,-,TRBJ2-2,CAISEGGGQIISNTGELFF,TGTGCCATCAGTGAGGGAGGGGGGCAAATCATTTCGAACACCGGGGAGCTGTTTTTT
TRBV12-3/TRBV12-4,-,-,TRBJ1-1,CASSLRTETEAFF,TGTGCCAGCAGTTTAAGGACAGAGACTGAAGCTTTCTTT
TRBV7-2,-,-,TRBJ2-7,CASSPWSLEQYF,TGTGCCAGCAGCCCGTGGTCTCTCGAGCAGTACTTC
TRBV11-2,many,TRBD2,TRBJ2-7,CASSPEAGPSYEQYF,TGTGCCAGCAGCCCCGAAGCGGGGCCCTCCTACGAGCAGTACTTC
TRBV5-1,-,TRBD2,TRBJ2-3,CASSLMASGSSTDTQYF,TGCGCCAGCAGCTTGATGGCTAGCGGGAGCAGCACAGATACGCAGTATTTT
TRBV7-9,-,-,TRBJ2-1,CASSSFGEKDEQFF,TGTGCCAGCAGCTCGTTTGGGGAGAAGGATGAGCAGTTCTTC
TRBV7-9,few,TRBD2,TRBJ2-1,CASSPDLAGFEQFF,TGTGCCAGCAGCCCCGATTTAGCGGGCTTTGAGCAGTTCTTC
TRBV10-1,few,TRBD1,TRBJ2-5,CASSESGTGAIRETQYF,TGCGCCAGCAGTGAGTCGGGGACAGGGGCAATACGAGAGACCCAGTACTTC
TRBV12-3/TRBV12-4,-,-,TRBJ2-3,CASSFGISTDTQYF,TGTGCCAGCAGTTTTGGGATAAGCACAGATACGCAGTATTTT
TRBV11-2,few,-,TRBJ2-1,CASSLLRGAREQFF,TGTGCCAGCAGCTTACTGAGGGGGGCTCGTGAGCAGTTCTTC
TRBV5-6,few,TRBD2,TRBJ2-5,CASSPGGTLETQYF,TGTGCCAGCAGCCCCGGGGGGACTTTGGAGACCCAGTACTTC
TRBV5-1,-,-,TRBJ2-7,CASSDPPPYEQYF,TGCGCCAGCAGCGACCCCCCACCCTACGAGCAGTACTTC
TRBV15,-,-,TRBJ2-1,CATLSGNEQFF,TGTGCCACCTTATCGGGGAATGAGCAGTTCTTC
TRBV5-1,many,-,TRBJ2-1,CASSSGTVGNEQFF,TGCGCCAGCAGCTCAGGGACTGTCGGGAATGAGCAGTTCTTC
TRBV29-1,many,-,TRBJ2-7,CSVGMGANGYEQYF,TGCAGCGTTGGTATGGGAGCAAATGGTTACGAGCAGTACTTC
TRBV7-9,-,-,TRBJ2-3,CASSLEGVYGTDTQYF,TGTGCCAGCAGCTTAGAGGGGGTTTATGGCACAGATACGCAGTATTTT
TRBV29-1,few,TRBD2,TRBJ2-2,CSVWGLAGVGDTGELFF,TGCAGCGTCTGGGGACTAGCGGGAGTCGGGGACACCGGGGAGCTGTTTTTT
TRBV6-2/TRBV6-3,-,TRBD1,TRBJ2-5,CASTLAGTGFTVTQYF,TGTGCCAGCACCCTAGCCGGGACAGGGTTTACGGTGACCCAGTACTTC
TRBV20-1,-,-,TRBJ2-1,CSVPSRTFSYNEQFF,TGCAGTGTCCCAAGCCGGACATTCTCCTACAATGAGCAGTTCTTC
TRBV5-1,many,TRBD1,TRBJ2-1,CASSFGPVGQGPTVF,TGCGCCAGCAGCTTCGGTCCAGTTGGACAGGGCCCAACGGTCTTC
TRBV20-1,few,-,TRBJ2-1,CSARAPLEQFF,TGCAGTGCTAGAGCTCCGTTGGAGCAGTTCTTC
TRBV7-2,many,-,TRBJ1-5,CASSLSSRDWNQPQHF,TGTGCCAGCAGCTTATCTAGCAGGGATTGGAATCAGCCCCAGCATTTT
TRBV29-1,-,TRBD1,TRBJ1-2,CSGSTGTGNYGYTF,TGCAGCGGTAGTACCGGGACAGGCAACTATGGCTACACCTTC
TRBV10-3,few,TRBD2,TRBJ2-5,CATASGGVEETQYF,TGTGCCACCGCTAGCGGGGGGGTTGAAGAGACCCAGTACTTC
TRBV15,few,TRBD2,TRBJ2-2,CATPTSGGSNTGELFF,TGTGCCACCCCGACTAGCGGGGGATCGAACACCGGGGAGCTGTTTTTT
TRBV7-2,-,-,TRBJ2-7,CASSLAGTNTIYEQYF,TGTGCCAGCAGCTTAGCCGGGACAAACACGATCTACGAGCAGTACTTC
TRBV7-2,-,TRBD2,TRBJ2-7,CASSRSGRAYDEQYF,TGTGCCAGCAGCCGTAGCGGGAGGGCCTACGACGAGCAGTACTTC
TRBV4-3,-,-,TRBJ2-3,CASSQEWGEGTQYF,TGCGCCAGCAGCCAAGAGTGGGGGGAAGGTACGCAGTATTTT
TRBV10-3,few,TRBD1,TRBJ2-5,CAISVSSAGGQETQYF,TGTGCCATCAGTGTCTCTTCGGCAGGGGGACAAGAGACCCAGTACTTC
TRBV5-1,few,-,TRBJ2-3,CASSLEGGSSVTQYF,TGCGCCAGCAGCTTGGAAGGGGGTAGTAGCGTTACGCAGTATTTT
TRBV14,-,TRBD2,TRBJ2-3,CASSPRLAGGRRTDTQYF,TGTGCCAGCAGCCCTAGACTAGCGGGGGGCCGCCGCACAGATACGCAGTATTTT
TRBV11-1,-,TRBD2,TRBJ2-1,CASSLGLASDNEQFF,TGTGCCAGCAGCTTAGGACTAGCTAGCGACAATGAGCAGTTCTTC
TRBV20-1,many,-,TRBJ2-2,CSARDEAVSYTGELFF,TGCAGTGCTAGAGACGAAGCAGTGTCCTACACCGGGGAGCTGTTTTTT
TRBV12-3/TRBV12-4,many,-,TRBJ2-1,CATWVNSYNEQFF,TGTGCCACCTGGGTTAACTCCTACAATGAGCAGTTCTTC
TRBV19,few,TRBD1,TRBJ2-5,CASSIETGYQETQYF,TGTGCCAGTAGTATTGAGACAGGGTACCAAGAGACCCAGTACTTC
TRBV6-1,-,-,TRBJ2-2,CASTQDLNTGELFF,TGTGCCAGCACCCAGGACCTTAACACCGGGGAGCTGTTTTTT
TRBV19,-,TRBD2,TRBJ2-3,CASSIDLAGVADTQYF,TGTGCCAGTAGTATTGACCTAGCGGGAGTCGCAGATACGCAGTATTTT